The 21 T cell receptor beta chains below all came from one sample that was sequenced in a study of OX40 agonist ivuxolimab in advanced cancers. The repertoire was sequenced with immunoSEQ multiplex PCR; TCRdb's copy has only in-frame clones and lacks some. This sample has fewer than 100,000 clones, with approximately 80% found just once. This specimen consisted of CD4+ or CD8+ T cells sorted from blood, obtained in a trial of the OX40 agonist ivuxolimab. The source is an adult with an advanced solid tumor such as melanoma, head and neck, liver or kidney cancer.

The gene calls are TRBV7-9 and TRBJ2-3; 9 bases agree with TRBD2. The CDR3 is 15 residues long. The V gene's germline CDR1 is SEHNR and CDR2 FQNEAQ (reference sequence). The ends lost 1 base at V and 2 bases at J; junction bases unmatched: 1. CDR3 in DNA: TGTGCCAGCAGCTTAGTAGCGGGAGCCACAGATACGCAGTATTTT. Translated, it gives CASSLVAGATDTQYF. Based on the CDR3 plus reference TRBV7-9 and TRBJ2-3, the full variable domain is DTGVSQNPRHKITKRGQNVTFRCDPISEHNRLYWYRQTLGQGPEFLTYFQNEAQLEKSRLLSDRFSAERPKGSFSTLEIQRTEQGDSAMYLCASSLVAGATDTQYFGPGTRLTVL.

This clone was found a few times. The chain has TRBV7-9 and TRBJ1-3; D not resolved. The CDR3 has 13 residues. V lost 4 bases to trimming and J lost 7 bases, with 11 bases between them. Germline-derived CDR1 and CDR2 are SEHNR and FQNEAQ (reference sequence). The CDR3 reads CASSSDAGNTIYF. CDR3 coding DNA: TGTGCCAGCAGCTCGGACGCGGGGAACACCATATATTTT.

This chain's CDR3 is CASSPGRGTYEQYF. The CDR3 coding sequence is TGTGCCAGCTCACCTGGCCGGGGGACCTACGAGCAGTACTTC. The chain employs TRBV18 and TRBJ2-7; D is possibly TRBD2 (6 bases). The CDR3 has 14 amino acids. Germline CDR1 reads KGHSH; CDR2 reads LQKENI. Trimming left V 3 bases short and J 2 bases short, with 11 bases between.

The chain links TRBV18 to TRBJ2-1; 10 positions agree with TRBD2. Unmatched junction bases numbered 11, after V lost 6 bases and J lost 9 bases. The CDR3 has 15 residues. Germline CDR1 is KGHSH and CDR2 is LQKENI. In nucleotides, the CDR3 is TGTGCCAGCTCCCCCAGGGGAGCGGGGGGGCCTGAGCAGTTCTTC. Encoded protein: CASSPRGAGGPEQFF. Variable domain in full (rest from reference TRBV18 and TRBJ2-1): NAGVMQNPRHLVRRRGQEARLRCSPMKGHSHVYWYRQLPEEGLKFMVYLQKENIIDESGMPKERFSAEFPKEGPSILRIQQVVRGDSAAYFCASSPRGAGGPEQFFGPGTRLTVL.

J is TRBJ2-1 and V is TRBV10-3; a weak D match, TRBD2 (6 bases). The V end was cut by 9 bases, the J end by 6 bases, with 18 bases between. Per the germline V gene, CDR1 is ENHRY and CDR2 is SYGVKD. The CDR3 contains 14 residues. Here the CDR3 DNA reads TGTGCCATTTCGGGGGTACACCCTGTCAATGAGCAGTTCTTC. This gives the protein CAISGVHPVNEQFF.

CDR3 DNA sequence: TGTGCCATCAGTCACGCGGGGATGTCCTACGAGCAGTACTTC. Amino acid sequence: CAISHAGMSYEQYF. The genes are TRBV10-3 and TRBJ2-7, with D possibly being TRBD2 (6 bases). The CDR3 totals 14 residues. Germline-derived CDR1 and CDR2 are ENHRY and SYGVKD. Trimming took off 5 bases at V and 1 base at J, with 12 bases between the two ends.

This chain links TRBV7-3 with TRBJ2-3, with D hard to call. Germline assignment: CDR1 SGHTA and CDR2 FQGTGA. The CDR3 consists of 12 residues. V lost 2 bases, J lost 2 bases, and 2 bases lay in between. The DNA for the CDR3 is TGTGCCAGCAGCTTAGACACAGATACGCAGTATTTT. Translating it yields CASSLDTDTQYF.

Concerning this clone itself: Its ends do not fully match the called genes, so a read error is possible. CDR3 protein: CASTLDGKDGNEQFF. CDR3 DNA: TGTGCCAGCACCTTGGACGGGAAAGATGGGAATGAGCAGTTCTTC. The chain uses TRBV5-4 and TRBJ2-1; the D gene is possibly TRBD2 (5 bases). This CDR3 is built from 15 residues. CDR1 and CDR2 from the germline V gene are SGHNT and YYREEE (reference sequence). Together with reference TRBV5-4 and TRBJ2-1, the CDR3 gives the full variable domain: ETGVTQSPTHLIKTRGQQVTLRCSSQSGHNTVSWYQQALGQGPQFIFQYYREEENGRGNFPPRFSGLQFPNYSSELNVNALELDDSALYLCASTLDGKDGNEQFFGPGTRLTVL.

This clone was observed once. The chain is built from TRBV5-1 and TRBJ2-5, with 9 nucleotides matching TRBD1. The CDR3 loop spans 15 amino acids. Trimming at V came to 2 bases and at J to 4 bases, leaving 6 bases not matched to a gene. Germline assignment: CDR1 SGHRS and CDR2 YFSETQ. Here the CDR3 reads CASSLANRGPETQYF. The CDR3 DNA is TGCGCCAGCAGCTTAGCCAACAGGGGGCCAGAGACCCAGTACTTC.

The chain has TRBV6-6 and TRBJ1-5; 8 nucleotides line up with TRBD1. Germline loops: CDR1 MNHNY, CDR2 SVGAGI (reference sequence). V dropped 4 bases and J dropped 4; count of bases not matched to a gene: 9. The CDR3 spans 16 residues. CDR3 in amino acids: CASSSTDRGGNQPQHF. The CDR3, as DNA: TGTGCCAGCAGTTCTACCGACAGGGGTGGAAATCAGCCCCAGCATTTT.

This clone was picked up one time. The CDR3 DNA reads TGTGCCAGCGGTGTAAGTCAGAGGGGATCACCCCTCCACTTT. This sequence encodes CASGVSQRGSPLHF. The V call is TRBV28, the J call TRBJ1-6, with a possible D match to TRBD1 (5 bases). Between the trimmed V and J ends, which lost 8 bases and 10 bases, there was a span of 18 bases. The length of the CDR3 is 14 residues. The germline V gene encodes CDR1 MDHEN and CDR2 SYDVKM.

The gene calls are TRBV19 and TRBJ2-7; D gene uncertain. V was cut by 0 bases and J by 7 bases, with 10 bases left in between. From germline, CDR1 is LNHDA and CDR2 SQIVND (reference sequence). This CDR3 has 13 amino acids. This chain's CDR3 is CASSIDLVREQYF. As DNA, the CDR3 is TGTGCCAGTAGTATAGATCTGGTCAGGGAGCAGTACTTC.

DNA of the CDR3: TGTGCCAGCAGTCGAGCGGGGGGGTACACCGGGGAGCTGTTTTTT. It codes for CASSRAGGYTGELFF. This rearrangement joins TRBV28 to TRBJ2-2; 10 nucleotides match TRBD2. The germline V gene encodes CDR1 MDHEN and CDR2 SYDVKM. CDR3 length: 15 residues. The V segment lost 5 bases and the J segment 3 bases; nucleotides outside the gene matches: 3.

V usage is TRBV4-1 and J usage is TRBJ2-3; 12 nucleotides align to TRBD2. Germline CDR1 reads MGHRA; CDR2 reads YSYEKL. Losses at the gene ends were 0 bases for V and 9 bases for J; bases not matched to a gene: 10. This CDR3 has 17 amino acids. The CDR3 sequence is CASSQDLGELAGGTQYF. DNA of the CDR3: TGCGCCAGCAGCCAAGATCTTGGGGAACTAGCGGGGGGCACGCAGTATTTT.

The chain has TRBV28 and TRBJ2-2; no clear D. Germline values: CDR1 MDHEN, CDR2 SYDVKM. CDR3 length equals 12 residues. V lost 7 bases to trimming and J lost 2 bases, with 5 bases between them. The CDR3 coding sequence is TGTGCCAGCAAATATAACACCGGGGAGCTGTTTTTT. It codes for CASKYNTGELFF.

The chain combines TRBV29-1 with TRBJ1-2; D is unresolved. This CDR3 is built from 12 residues. CDR1 and CDR2 from the germline V gene are SQVTM and ANQGSEA. The V and J ends lost 4 bases and 8 bases respectively, with 14 bases between them. The CDR3 spells CSVADDRLGYTF. The CDR3 region has the DNA TGCAGCGTTGCAGACGATCGCTTGGGCTACACCTTC.

The gene calls are TRBV7-9 and TRBJ1-1; maybe TRBD1 (5 bases). Trimming removed 5 bases at V and 1 base at J, with 8 bases between. CDR1 is SEHNR, CDR2 FQNEAQ, per germline (reference sequence). The CDR3 runs to 13 residues. In nucleotides, the CDR3 is TGTGCCAGCAGCCAACAGGAGAACACTGAAGCTTTCTTT. Its protein product is CASSQQENTEAFF.

The chain recombines TRBV28 with TRBJ2-7; 7 positions agree with TRBD1. Germline assignment: CDR1 MDHEN and CDR2 SYDVKM. The CDR3 length is 14 residues. V lost 5 bases to trimming and J lost 3 bases; unmatched junction nucleotides: 7. The CDR3 coding sequence is TGTGCCAGCAGTGTGACAGGGAGCCACTACGAGCAGTACGTC. Its translation is CASSVTGSHYEQYV.

The table lists this clone with a count of one. The rearrangement uses TRBV6-5 and TRBJ2-5; D perhaps matches TRBD2 (6 bases). V was cut by 6 bases and J by 8 bases, with 16 bases left in between. Germline assignment: CDR1 MNHEY and CDR2 SVGAGI. The CDR3 is made up of 13 amino acids. CDR3 region: CASRPTRVTTQYF. The DNA of the CDR3 is TGTGCCAGCAGACCGACTAGGGTCACAACCCAGTACTTC.

The rearrangement joins TRBV6-5 to TRBJ1-1, with D unclear. Trimming pared 6 bases from V and 4 bases from J, leaving 9 bases between. CDR3 length: 12 amino acids. CDR1 and CDR2 (germline): MNHEY, SVGAGI. The CDR3 region has the DNA TGTGCCAGCAGACAAAGCTCCACTGAAGCTTTCTTT. It is translated as CASRQSSTEAFF.

This clone has just a few counts. The chain joins TRBV30 to TRBJ2-7; 8 nucleotides agree with TRBD1. Germline CDR1 and CDR2: GTSNPN and SVGIG (reference sequence). Trimming at V came to 6 bases and at J to 2 bases, leaving 6 bases not matched to a gene. The CDR3 totals 13 residues. For the CDR3, the DNA is TGTGCCTGCTTGGGCAGGGGGCCCTACGAGCAGTACTTC. It yields the protein CACLGRGPYEQYF.